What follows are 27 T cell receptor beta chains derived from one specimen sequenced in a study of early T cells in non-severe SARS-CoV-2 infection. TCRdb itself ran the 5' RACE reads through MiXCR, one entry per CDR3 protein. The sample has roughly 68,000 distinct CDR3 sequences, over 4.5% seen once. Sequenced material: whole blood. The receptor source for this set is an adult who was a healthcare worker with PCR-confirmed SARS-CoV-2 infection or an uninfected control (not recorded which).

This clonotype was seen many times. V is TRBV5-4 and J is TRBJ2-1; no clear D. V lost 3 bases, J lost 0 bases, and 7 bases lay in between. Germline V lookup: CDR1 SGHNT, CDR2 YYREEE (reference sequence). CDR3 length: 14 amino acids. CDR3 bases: TGTGCCAGCAGCTCCCGCAGCTCCTACAATGAGCAGTTCTTC. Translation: CASSSRSSYNEQFF.

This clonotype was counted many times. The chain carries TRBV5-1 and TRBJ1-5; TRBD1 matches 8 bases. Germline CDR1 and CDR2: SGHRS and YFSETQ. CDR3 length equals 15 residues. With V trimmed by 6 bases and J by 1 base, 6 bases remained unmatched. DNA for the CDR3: TGCGCCAGCACCCGGACAGGGAGGAGCAATCAGCCCCAGCATTTT. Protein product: CASTRTGRSNQPQHF.

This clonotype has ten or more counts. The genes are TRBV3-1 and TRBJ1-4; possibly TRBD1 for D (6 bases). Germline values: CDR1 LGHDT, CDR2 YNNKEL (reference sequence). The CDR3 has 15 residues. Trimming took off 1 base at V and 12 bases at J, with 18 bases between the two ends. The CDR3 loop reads CASSQGTGKRGQLFF. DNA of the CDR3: TGTGCCAGCAGCCAAGGCACAGGGAAGAGGGGCCAACTGTTTTTT.

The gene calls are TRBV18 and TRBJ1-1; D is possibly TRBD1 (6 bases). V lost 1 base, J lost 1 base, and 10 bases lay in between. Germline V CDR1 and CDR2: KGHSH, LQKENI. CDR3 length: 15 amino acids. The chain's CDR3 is CASSPRPGANTEAFF. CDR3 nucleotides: TGTGCCAGCTCACCACGTCCGGGGGCGAACACTGAAGCTTTCTTT.

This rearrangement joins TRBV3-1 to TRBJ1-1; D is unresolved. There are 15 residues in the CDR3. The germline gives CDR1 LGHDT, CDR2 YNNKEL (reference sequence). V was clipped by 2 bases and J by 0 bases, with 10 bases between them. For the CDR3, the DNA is TGTGCCAGCAGCCAATCTGACACCTTGAACACTGAAGCTTTCTTT. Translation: CASSQSDTLNTEAFF.

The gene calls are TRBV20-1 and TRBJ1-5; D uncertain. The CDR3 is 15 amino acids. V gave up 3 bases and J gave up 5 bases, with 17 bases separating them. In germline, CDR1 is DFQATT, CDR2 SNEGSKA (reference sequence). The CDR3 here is CSARSPKGGDQPQHF. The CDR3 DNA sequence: TGCAGTGCTAGGTCCCCAAAGGGAGGCGATCAGCCCCAGCATTTT.

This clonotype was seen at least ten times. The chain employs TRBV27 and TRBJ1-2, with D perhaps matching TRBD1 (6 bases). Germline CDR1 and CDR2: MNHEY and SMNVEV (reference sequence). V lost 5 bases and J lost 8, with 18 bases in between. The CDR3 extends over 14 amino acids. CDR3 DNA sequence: TGTGCCAGCAGTCTAAAGGGGGACGCTGGGGGCTACACCTTC. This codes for CASSLKGDAGGYTF.

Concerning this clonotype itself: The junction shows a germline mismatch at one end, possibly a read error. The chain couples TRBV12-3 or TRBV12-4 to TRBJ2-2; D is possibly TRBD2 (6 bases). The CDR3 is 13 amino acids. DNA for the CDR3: TGTGCCGGCAGTTTGAGCGGGCCCGGGGAGCTGTTTTTT. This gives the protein CAGSLSGPGELFF.

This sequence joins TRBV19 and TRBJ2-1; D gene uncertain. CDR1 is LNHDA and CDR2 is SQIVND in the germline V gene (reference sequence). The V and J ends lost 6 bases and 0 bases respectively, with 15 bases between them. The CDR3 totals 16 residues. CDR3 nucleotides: TGTGCCAGTAGCCCTACCAGGAGCAGCTCCTACAATGAGCAGTTCTTC. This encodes CASSPTRSSSYNEQFF.

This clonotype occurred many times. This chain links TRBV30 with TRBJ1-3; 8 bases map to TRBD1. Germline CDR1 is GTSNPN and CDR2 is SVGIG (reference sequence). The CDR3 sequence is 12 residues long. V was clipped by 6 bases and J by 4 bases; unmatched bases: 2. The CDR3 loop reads CACDRGGNTIYF. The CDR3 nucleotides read TGTGCCTGCGACAGGGGCGGAAACACCATATATTTT.

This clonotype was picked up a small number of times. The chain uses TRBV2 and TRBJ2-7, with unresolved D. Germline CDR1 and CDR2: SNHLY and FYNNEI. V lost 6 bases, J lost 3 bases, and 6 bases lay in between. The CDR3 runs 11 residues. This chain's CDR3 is CASRENYEQYF. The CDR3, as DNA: TGTGCCAGCAGGGAAAACTACGAGCAGTACTTC.

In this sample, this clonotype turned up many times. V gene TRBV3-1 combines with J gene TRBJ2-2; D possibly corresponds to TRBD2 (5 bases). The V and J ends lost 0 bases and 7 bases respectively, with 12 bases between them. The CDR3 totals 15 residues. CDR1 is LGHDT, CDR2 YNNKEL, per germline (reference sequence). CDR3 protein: CASSQDKAGGGELFF. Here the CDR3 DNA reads TGTGCCAGCAGCCAAGATAAGGCAGGAGGCGGGGAGCTGTTTTTT.

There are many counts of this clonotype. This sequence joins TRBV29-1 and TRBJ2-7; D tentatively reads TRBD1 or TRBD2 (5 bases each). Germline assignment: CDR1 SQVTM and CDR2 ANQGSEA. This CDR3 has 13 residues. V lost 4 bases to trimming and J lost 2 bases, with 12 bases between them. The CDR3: CSVAGAEAYEQYF. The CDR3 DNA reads TGCAGCGTTGCCGGGGCTGAAGCCTACGAGCAGTACTTC.

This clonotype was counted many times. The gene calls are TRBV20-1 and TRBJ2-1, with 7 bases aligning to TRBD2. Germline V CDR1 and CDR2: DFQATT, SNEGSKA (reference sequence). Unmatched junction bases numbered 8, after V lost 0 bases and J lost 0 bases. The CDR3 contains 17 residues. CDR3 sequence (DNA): TGCAGTGCTAGAGATTACCGCGGCGGGAGCTCCTACAATGAGCAGTTCTTC. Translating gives CSARDYRGGSSYNEQFF.

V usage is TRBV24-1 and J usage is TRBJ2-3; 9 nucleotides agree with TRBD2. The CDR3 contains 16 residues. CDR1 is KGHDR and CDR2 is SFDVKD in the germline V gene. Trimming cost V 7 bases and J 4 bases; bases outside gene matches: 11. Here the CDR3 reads CATSPISGSRPDTQYF. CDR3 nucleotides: TGTGCCACCAGCCCTATTAGCGGGAGTAGGCCAGATACGCAGTATTTT.

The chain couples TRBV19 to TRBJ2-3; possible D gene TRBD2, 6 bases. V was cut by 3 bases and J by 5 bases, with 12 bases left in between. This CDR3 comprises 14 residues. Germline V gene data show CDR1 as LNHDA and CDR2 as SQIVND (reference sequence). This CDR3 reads CASSMEWRGDTQYF. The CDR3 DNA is TGTGCCAGTAGTATGGAGTGGAGGGGAGATACGCAGTATTTT.

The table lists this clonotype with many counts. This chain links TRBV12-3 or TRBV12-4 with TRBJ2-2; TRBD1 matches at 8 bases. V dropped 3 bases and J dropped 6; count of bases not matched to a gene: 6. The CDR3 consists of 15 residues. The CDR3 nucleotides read TGTGCCAGCAGTTTCGGGGACAGGTCAGCCGGGGAGCTGTTTTTT. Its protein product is CASSFGDRSAGELFF.

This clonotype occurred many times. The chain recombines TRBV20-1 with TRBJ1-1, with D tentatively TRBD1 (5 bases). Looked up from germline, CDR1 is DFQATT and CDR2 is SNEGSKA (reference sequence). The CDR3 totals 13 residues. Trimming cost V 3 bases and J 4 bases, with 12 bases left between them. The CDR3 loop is CSARLDTLTEAFF. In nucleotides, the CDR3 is TGCAGTGCTAGGTTGGACACTCTCACTGAAGCTTTCTTT.

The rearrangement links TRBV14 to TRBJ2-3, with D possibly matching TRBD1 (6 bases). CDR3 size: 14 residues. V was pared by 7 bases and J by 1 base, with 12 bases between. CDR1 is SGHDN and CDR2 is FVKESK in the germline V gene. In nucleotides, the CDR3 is TGTGCCAGCACTCTTGGGGGCGGCACAGATACGCAGTATTTT. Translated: CASTLGGGTDTQYF. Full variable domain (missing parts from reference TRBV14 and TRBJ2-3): EAGVTQFPSHSVIEKGQTVTLRCDPISGHDNLYWYRRVMGKEIKFLLHFVKESKQDESGMPNNRFLAERTGGTYSTLKVQPAELEDSGVYFCASTLGGGTDTQYFGPGTRLTVL.

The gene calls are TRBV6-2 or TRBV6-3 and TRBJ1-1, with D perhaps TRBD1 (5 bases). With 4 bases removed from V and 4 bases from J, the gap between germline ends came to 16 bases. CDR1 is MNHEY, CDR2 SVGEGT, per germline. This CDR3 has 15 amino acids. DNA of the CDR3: TGTGCCAGCAGTTCCCAGGGTTCGGGTGGCACTGAAGCTTTCTTT. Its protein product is CASSSQGSGGTEAFF.

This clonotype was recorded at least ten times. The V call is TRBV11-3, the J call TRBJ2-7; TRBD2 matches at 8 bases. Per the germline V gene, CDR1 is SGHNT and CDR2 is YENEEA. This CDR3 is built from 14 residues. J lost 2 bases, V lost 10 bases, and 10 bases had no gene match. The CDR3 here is CANPSGGSTYEQYF. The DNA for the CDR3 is TGTGCCAACCCTTCGGGGGGGTCGACCTACGAGCAGTACTTC.

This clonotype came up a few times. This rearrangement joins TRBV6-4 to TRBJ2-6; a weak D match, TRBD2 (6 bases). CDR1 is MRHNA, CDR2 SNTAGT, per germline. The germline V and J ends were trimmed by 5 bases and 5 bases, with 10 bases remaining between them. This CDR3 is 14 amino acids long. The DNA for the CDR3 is TGTGCCAGCAGTCTGGACTATTGGGCCAACGTCCTGACTTTC. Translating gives CASSLDYWANVLTF.

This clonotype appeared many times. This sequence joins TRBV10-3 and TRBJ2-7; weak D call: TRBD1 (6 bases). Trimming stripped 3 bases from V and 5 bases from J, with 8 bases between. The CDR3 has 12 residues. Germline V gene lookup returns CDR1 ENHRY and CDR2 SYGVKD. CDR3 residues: CAISDTGNEQYF. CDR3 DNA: TGTGCCATCAGTGATACAGGGAACGAGCAGTACTTC.

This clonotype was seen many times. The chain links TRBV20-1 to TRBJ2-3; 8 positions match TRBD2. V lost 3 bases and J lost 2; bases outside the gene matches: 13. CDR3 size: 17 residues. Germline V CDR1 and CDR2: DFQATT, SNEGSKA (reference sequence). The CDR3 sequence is CSASDARTSGLTDTQYF. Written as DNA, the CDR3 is TGCAGTGCTAGTGACGCCCGCACTAGCGGCCTCACAGATACGCAGTATTTT.

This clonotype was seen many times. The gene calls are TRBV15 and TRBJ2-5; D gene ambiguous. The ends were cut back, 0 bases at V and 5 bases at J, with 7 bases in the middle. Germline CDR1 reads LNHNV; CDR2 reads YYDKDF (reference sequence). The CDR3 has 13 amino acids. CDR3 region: CATSRDVKETQYF. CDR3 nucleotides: TGTGCCACCAGCAGAGATGTGAAGGAGACCCAGTACTTC.

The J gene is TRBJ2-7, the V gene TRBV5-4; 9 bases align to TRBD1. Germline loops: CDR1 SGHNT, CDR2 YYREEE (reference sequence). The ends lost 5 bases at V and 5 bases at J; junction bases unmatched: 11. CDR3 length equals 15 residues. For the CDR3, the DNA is TGTGCCAGCAGGATCACGGGACAGGGCTTTCACGAGCAGTACTTC. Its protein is CASRITGQGFHEQYF.

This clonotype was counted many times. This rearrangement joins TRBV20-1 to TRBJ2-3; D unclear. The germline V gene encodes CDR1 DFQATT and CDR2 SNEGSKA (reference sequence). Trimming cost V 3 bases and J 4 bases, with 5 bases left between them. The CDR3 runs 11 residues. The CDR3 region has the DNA TGCAGTGCTAGGTTTGCAGATACGCAGTATTTT. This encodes CSARFADTQYF.